The following is a TCR beta chain sequence with its context. Only in-frame clones appear in the TCRdb table, and some are missing; sequencing was by immunoSEQ multiplex PCR. The data show 50,000 to 75,000 clones, 82% seen once. The entry originates in a study of OX40 agonist ivuxolimab in advanced cancers. The wider study: Subjects had a mean age of approximately 60 years, with a range of roughly 23 to 79; more than 75% were male.

This CDR3 is built from 16 residues. The J segment lost 1 base and the V segment lost 5 bases, leaving 2 bases of the junction unmatched. Looked up from germline, CDR1 is SEHNR and CDR2 is FQNEAQ (reference sequence). The V and J genes are TRBV7-9 and TRBJ2-1, with TRBD2 matching over 13 bases. This specimen was CD4+ or CD8+ T cells sorted from blood, taken in a trial of the OX40 agonist ivuxolimab. The sequence was obtained from an adult with an advanced solid tumor such as melanoma, head and neck, liver or kidney cancer. CDR3 in amino acids: CASSGLAGESYNEQFF. The CDR3 coding sequence is TGTGCCAGCAGCGGACTAGCGGGAGAGTCCTACAATGAGCAGTTCTTC.